This T cell receptor (beta chain) was retrieved from a study of blood T cell repertoires in COVID-19. About the study: Sites across the United States, Italy and Spain contributed samples from acute and convalescent COVID-19.

The data were produced by immunoSEQ multiplex PCR, yet TCRdb's version contains in-frame clones alone and is incomplete. Of around 58,000 clones in the sample, 70% to 90% were seen once. CDR1 and CDR2 (germline): LNHDA, SQIVND (reference sequence). J lost 3 bases, V lost 6 bases, and 2 bases had no gene match. This CDR3 contains 13 residues. Sequences were obtained from peripheral blood. This clonotype was obtained from a human donor in a cohort sampled during active COVID-19. The chain carries TRBV19 and TRBJ2-1; 7 bases agree with TRBD2. DNA of the CDR3: TGTGCCAGTAGATTAGCGGGCTACAATGAGCAGTTCTTC. Its translation is CASRLAGYNEQFF.